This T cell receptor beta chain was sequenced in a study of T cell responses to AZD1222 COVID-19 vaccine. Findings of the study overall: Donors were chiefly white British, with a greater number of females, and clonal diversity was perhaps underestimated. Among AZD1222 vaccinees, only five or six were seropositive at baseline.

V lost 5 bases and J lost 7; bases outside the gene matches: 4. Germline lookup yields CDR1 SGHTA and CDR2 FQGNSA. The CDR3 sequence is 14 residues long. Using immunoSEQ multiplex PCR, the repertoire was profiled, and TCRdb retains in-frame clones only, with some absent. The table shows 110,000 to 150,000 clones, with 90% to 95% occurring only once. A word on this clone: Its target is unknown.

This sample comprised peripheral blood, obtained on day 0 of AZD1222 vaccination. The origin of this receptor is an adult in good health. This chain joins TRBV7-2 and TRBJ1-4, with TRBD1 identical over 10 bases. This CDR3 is CASSLDRGLEKLFF. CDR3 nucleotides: TGTGCCAGCAGCCTTGACAGGGGGCTTGAAAAACTGTTTTTT.